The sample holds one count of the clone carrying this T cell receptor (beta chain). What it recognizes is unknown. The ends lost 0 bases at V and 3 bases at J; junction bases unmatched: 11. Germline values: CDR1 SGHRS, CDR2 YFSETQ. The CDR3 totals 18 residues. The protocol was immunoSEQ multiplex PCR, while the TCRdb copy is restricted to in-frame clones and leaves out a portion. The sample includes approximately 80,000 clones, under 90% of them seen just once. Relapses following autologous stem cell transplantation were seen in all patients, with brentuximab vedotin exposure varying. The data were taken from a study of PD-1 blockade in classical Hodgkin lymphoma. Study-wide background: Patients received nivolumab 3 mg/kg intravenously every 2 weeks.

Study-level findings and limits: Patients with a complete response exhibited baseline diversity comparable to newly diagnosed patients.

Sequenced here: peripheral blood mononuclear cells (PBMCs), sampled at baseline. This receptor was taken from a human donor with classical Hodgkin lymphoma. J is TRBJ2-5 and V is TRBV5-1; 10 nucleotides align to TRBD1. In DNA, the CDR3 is TGCGCCAGCAGCTTGGGTCTTAGACAGGGGGCGCGGGAAGAGACCCAGTACTTC. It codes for CASSLGLRQGAREETQYF.